This TCR beta chain was obtained from a study of T-cell reconstitution after alpha-beta-depleted transplantation in children. The study, taken as a whole, reports: Most T-cell counts and diversity one year after the transplant came from T cells that were newly produced.

Unique molecular identifiers featured in how the TCRbeta library was prepared. A single record per CDR3 protein comes from TCRdb applying MiXCR to the PCR reads. The sample has approximately 70,000 distinct CDR3 sequences; roughly 5.2% are singletons. This clonotype was seen at least ten times. The antigen remains unidentified. CDR3 length equals 14 residues. The germline V gene has CDR1 KGHDR and CDR2 SFDVKD. The V segment lost 5 bases and the J segment 3 bases; nucleotides outside the gene matches: 0. This material consisted of PBMCs, mostly from graft donor cells, taken 180 days after TCRalphabeta/CD19-depleted stem cell transplant. The source of this sequence is a boy under two years old who had a stem cell transplant for acute myeloid leukemia, so the T cells may come from the graft donor. The chain combines TRBV24-1 with TRBJ2-3, with 11 bases aligning to TRBD2. CDR3 protein: CATSVAGGTDTQYF. For the CDR3, the DNA is TGTGCCACCAGTGTAGCGGGGGGGACAGATACGCAGTATTTT.